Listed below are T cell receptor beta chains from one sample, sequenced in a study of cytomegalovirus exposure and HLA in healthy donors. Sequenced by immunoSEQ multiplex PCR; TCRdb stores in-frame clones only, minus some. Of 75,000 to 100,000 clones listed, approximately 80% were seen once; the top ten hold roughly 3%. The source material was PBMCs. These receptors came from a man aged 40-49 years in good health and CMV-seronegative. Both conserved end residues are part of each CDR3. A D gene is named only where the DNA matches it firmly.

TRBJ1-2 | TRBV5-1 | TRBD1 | CASSLAGQGANTYGYTF
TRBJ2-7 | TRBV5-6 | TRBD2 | CASRGLAGVEEQYF
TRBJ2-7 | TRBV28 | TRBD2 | CASSPTSGHYEQYF
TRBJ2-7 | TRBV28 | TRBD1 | CASRPQGAGFYEQYF
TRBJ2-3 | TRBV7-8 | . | CASSRGLIAATDTQYF
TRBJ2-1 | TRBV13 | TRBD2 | CASSPRLAGGPANEQFF
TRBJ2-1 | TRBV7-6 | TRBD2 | CASSLGTREYNEQFF
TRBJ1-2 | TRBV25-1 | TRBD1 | CASSEPGTGGNYGYTF
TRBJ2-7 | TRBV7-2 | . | CASSSETGNYEQYF
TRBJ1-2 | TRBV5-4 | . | CAISGSYGYTF
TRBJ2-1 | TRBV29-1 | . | CSVEDFAGASYNEQFF
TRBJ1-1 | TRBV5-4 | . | CASSLGQTYTEAFF
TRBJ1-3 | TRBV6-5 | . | CASRMTASGNTIYF
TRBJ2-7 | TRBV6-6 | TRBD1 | CASSQPTGIPSYEQYF
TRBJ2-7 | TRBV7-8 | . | CASSLEAGSSYEQYF
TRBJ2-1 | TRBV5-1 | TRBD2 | CASSLEAGLNNEQFF
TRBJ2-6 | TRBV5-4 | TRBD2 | CASSLAGGLSSGANVLTF
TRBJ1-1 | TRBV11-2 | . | CASSDRYTEAFF
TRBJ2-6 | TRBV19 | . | CASSIEVSGANVLTF
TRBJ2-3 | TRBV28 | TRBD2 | CASSLTSGSTSDTQYF
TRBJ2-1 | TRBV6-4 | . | CASSDLGGPYNEQFF
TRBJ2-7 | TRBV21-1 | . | CASSLAGGPDEQYF